The 10 T cell receptor beta chains below come from one sample, sequenced in a study of regulatory T cells in long-lasting Graves disease. HTBI primers from iRepertoire and Arm-PCR of CDR3 regions yielded the TCR beta libraries. TCRdb re-analysed the multiplex PCR reads in MiXCR, keeping a single row per CDR3 protein. The table has under 400,000 distinct CDR3 sequences, 15% to 20% seen once; the top ten hold 30%. Time point noted: newly diagnosed GD, antithyroid drugs for less than 3 months. Extracted PBMC RNA gave rise to the TCR library. The sample also formed part of further work on T cells in Graves' hyperthyroidism and ophthalmopathy.

The specimen was peripheral blood mononuclear cells (PBMCs), collected at new diagnosis, from a patient treated with antithyroid drugs. All receptors derive from a man aged 35-49 years with Graves disease.

In the case of this clonotype: This may come from a read error, since a much larger clone is one base off. The chain combines TRBV11-1 with TRBJ2-3; 7 nucleotides match TRBD2. The last part of the DNA fits TRBJ2-5 better; the J call may be wrong. CDR1 SGHAT and CDR2 FQDESV come from the germline V gene (reference sequence). The CDR3 has 13 residues. CDR3 DNA: TGTGCCAGCAGCACGGGACTATTCGAGGCCCAGTACTTC. Encoded protein: CASSTGLFEAQYF.

This clonotype was detected a few times. The gene calls are TRBV2 and TRBJ1-1, with 9 bases identical to TRBD1. CDR1 is SNHLY, CDR2 FYNNEI, per germline. The CDR3 is made up of 13 amino acids. Unmatched junction bases numbered 10, after V lost 6 bases and J lost 11 bases. The CDR3 DNA is TGTGCCAGCAGCCCATCCGGGACAGGGCTCGCTTTCTTT. This sequence encodes CASSPSGTGLAFF. Variable domain in full (rest from reference TRBV2 and TRBJ1-1): EPEVTQTPSHQVTQMGQEVILRCVPISNHLYFYWYRQILGQKVEFLVSFYNNEISEKSEIFDDQFSVERPDGSNFTLKIRSTKLEDSAMYFCASSPSGTGLAFFGQGTRLTVV.

The CDR3, as DNA: TGTGCCAGCAGTGAAGCAGGACTAGCGGGGGGCGAAGAGACCCAGTACTTC. It yields the protein CASSEAGLAGGEETQYF. The V gene is TRBV2, the J gene TRBJ2-5; 14 bases line up with TRBD2. Germline V lookup: CDR1 SNHLY, CDR2 FYNNEI. The V gene end was trimmed by 0 bases and the J gene end by 3 bases; junction bases not matched to a gene: 3. This CDR3 comprises 17 residues.

V gene TRBV25-1 combines with J gene TRBJ2-5; the match to TRBD1 covers 7 bases. Germline V gene data show CDR1 as MGHDK and CDR2 as SYGVNS. V was clipped by 4 bases and J by 1 base; unmatched bases: 6. The CDR3 has 15 residues. The CDR3 DNA reads as TGTGCCAGCAGTGTGGCCGGGACAGCCCAAGAGACCCAGTACTTC. It yields the protein CASSVAGTAQETQYF. The full variable domain, its missing parts supplied by reference TRBV25-1 and TRBJ2-5, is EADIYQTPRYLVIGTGKKITLECSQTMGHDKMYWYQQDPGMELHLIHYSYGVNSTEKGDLSSESTVSRIRTEHFPLTLESARPSHTSQYLCASSVAGTAQETQYFGPGTRLLVL.

Comments on this clonotype: It may be a read error: a sequence one base away is much more abundant. This chain uses TRBV29-1 with TRBJ1-1; possibly TRBD1 for D (6 bases). CDR3 length: 12 amino acids. Per the germline V gene, CDR1 is SQVTM and CDR2 is ANQGSEA. CDR3 region: CSARSGQTDAFF. CDR3 nucleotide sequence: TGCAGCGCCCGGTCGGGACAAACTGACGCTTTCTTT.

The V call is TRBV11-3, the J call TRBJ2-3, with D uncertain. CDR3 length: 13 amino acids. V shed 5 bases and J shed 6 bases, with 12 bases lying between them. From germline, CDR1 is SGHNT and CDR2 YENEEA. The DNA for the CDR3 is TGTGCCAGCAGCCCCCCCTCTTCCGATACGCAGTATTTT. The encoded protein is CASSPPSSDTQYF.

This clonotype was seen a handful of times. It may be a read error: a sequence one base away is much more abundant. This chain connects TRBV20-1 to TRBJ2-7; D unclear. The germline gives CDR1 DFQATT, CDR2 SNEGSKA (reference sequence). Trimming stripped 3 bases from V and 6 bases from J, with 15 bases between. The CDR3 covers 13 residues. Here the CDR3 reads CSARKLPDSEQYF. The CDR3 nucleotides read TGCAGTGCTAGGAAACTCCCAGATTCCGAGCAGTACTTC.

The sample holds many counts of this clonotype. The rearrangement links TRBV4-2 to TRBJ1-1, with unresolved D. This CDR3 contains 14 residues. V was pared by 5 bases and J by 1 base, with 11 bases between. Germline CDR1 LGHNA, CDR2 YNFKEQ. CDR3 coding DNA: TGTGCCAGCAGCGATTATACAGAGAACACTGAAGCTTTCTTT. Its protein product is CASSDYTENTEAFF.

This clonotype appeared a few times. At one end the junction does not follow the germline gene, possibly because of a read error. CDR3 sequence: CASSRTSVSSYNGQFF. Here the CDR3 DNA reads TGTGCCAGCTCGCGGACTAGCGTCAGCTCCTACAATGGGCAGTTCTTC. The chain uses TRBV18 and TRBJ2-1, with 9 bases aligning to TRBD2. The CDR3 is 16 residues long. The germline gives CDR1 KGHSH, CDR2 LQKENI.

This clonotype came up many times. V gene TRBV5-1 combines with J gene TRBJ2-7, with 9 bases that match TRBD2. J gave up 5 bases and V 4 bases, and 10 bases lay outside the gene matches. The CDR3 consists of 15 residues. Germline V lookup: CDR1 SGHRS, CDR2 YFSETQ. CDR3 loop: CASSRRSGGNDEQYF. The DNA for the CDR3 is TGCGCCAGCAGCCGCCGGAGCGGGGGGAATGACGAGCAGTACTTC. Looking up the rest from reference TRBV5-1 and TRBJ2-7 gives the full variable domain: KAGVTQTPRYLIKTRGQQVTLSCSPISGHRSVSWYQQTPGQGLQFLFEYFSETQRNKGNFPGRFSGRQFSNSRSEMNVSTLELGDSALYLCASSRRSGGNDEQYFGPGTRLTVT.